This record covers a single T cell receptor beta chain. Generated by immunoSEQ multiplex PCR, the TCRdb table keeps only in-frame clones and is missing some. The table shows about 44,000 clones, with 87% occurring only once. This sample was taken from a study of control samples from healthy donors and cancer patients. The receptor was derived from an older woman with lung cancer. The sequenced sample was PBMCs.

The DNA for the CDR3 is TGTGCCAGCAGCGACAGGGATGTTGGTAGCGAGCAGTACTTC. This sequence encodes CASSDRDVGSEQYF. The V call is TRBV4-2, the J call TRBJ2-7, with TRBD1 identical over 7 bases. The germline CDR1 and CDR2 sequences are LGHNA and YNFKEQ. The length of the CDR3 is 14 residues. V lost 5 bases to trimming and J lost 6 bases; unmatched junction nucleotides: 10.